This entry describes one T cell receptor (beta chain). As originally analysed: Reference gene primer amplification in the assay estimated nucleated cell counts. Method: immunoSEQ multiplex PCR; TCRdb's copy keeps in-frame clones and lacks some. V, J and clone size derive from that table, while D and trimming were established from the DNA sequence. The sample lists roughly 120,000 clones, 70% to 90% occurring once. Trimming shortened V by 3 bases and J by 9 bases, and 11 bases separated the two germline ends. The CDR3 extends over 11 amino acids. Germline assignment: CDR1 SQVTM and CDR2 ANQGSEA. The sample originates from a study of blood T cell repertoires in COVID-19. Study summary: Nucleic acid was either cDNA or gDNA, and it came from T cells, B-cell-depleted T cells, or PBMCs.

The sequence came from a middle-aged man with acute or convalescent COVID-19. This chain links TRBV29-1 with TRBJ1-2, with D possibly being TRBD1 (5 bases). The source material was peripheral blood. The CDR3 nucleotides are TGCAGCGTTGATTCGGGGGGAAGCTACACCTTC. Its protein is CSVDSGGSYTF.